This T cell receptor (beta chain) was recorded in a study of T-cell memory formation after mild COVID-19. Study background: TCR clustering was largely donor specific. Study results and caveats: Second-wave clones that peaked on day 37 lacked confirmed SARS-CoV-2 specificity.

From 5'RACE with constant-segment primers came TCR alpha and TCR beta cDNA libraries that carried sample barcodes and UMIs. One entry per CDR3 protein, called by TCRdb with MiXCR from the 5' RACE reads. Of a few hundred thousand distinct CDR3 sequences in the sample, around 27% were seen once. Worth noting for this clonotype: Its antigen remains unknown.

The V gene's germline CDR1 is SGHVS and CDR2 FNYEAQ. This CDR3 is built from 17 residues. Trimming cost V 6 bases and J 1 base; bases outside gene matches: 8. This sequence was found in an adult woman who had mild COVID-19 (a few samples of this study predate the infection). Cell type and time point are not known. The chain employs TRBV7-6 and TRBJ2-5, with 13 bases matching TRBD2. The sequenced sample consisted of PBMCs or a T cell subset sorted from them (not recorded which). CDR3 region: CASRPLAGGFLQETQYF. CDR3 sequence (DNA): TGTGCCAGCAGACCACTAGCGGGGGGGTTTCTCCAAGAGACCCAGTACTTC.